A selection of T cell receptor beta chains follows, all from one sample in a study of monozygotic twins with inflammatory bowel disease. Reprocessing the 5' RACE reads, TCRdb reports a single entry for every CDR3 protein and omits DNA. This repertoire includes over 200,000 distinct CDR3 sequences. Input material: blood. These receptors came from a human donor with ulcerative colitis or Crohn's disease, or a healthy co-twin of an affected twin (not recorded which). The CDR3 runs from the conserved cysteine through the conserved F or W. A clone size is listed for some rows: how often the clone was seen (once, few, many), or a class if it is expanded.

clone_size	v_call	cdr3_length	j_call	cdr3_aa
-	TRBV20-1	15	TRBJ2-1	CSARLSGLINNEQFF
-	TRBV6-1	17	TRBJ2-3	CASRANSLAASTDTQYF
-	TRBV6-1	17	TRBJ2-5	CASSAFSGGSVLETQYF
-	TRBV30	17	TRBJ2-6	CAWSPRDRGSGANVLTF
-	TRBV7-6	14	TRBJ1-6	CASSLTLETSPLHF
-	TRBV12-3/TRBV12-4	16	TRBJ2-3	CASSLRASGTADTQYF
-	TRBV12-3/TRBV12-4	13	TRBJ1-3	CASDRGRGNTIYF
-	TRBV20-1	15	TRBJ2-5	CSAGDLRPQAETQYF
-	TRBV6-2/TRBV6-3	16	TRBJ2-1	CASSYVLAGVDNEQFF
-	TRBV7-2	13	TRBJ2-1	CASSSGRYNEQFF
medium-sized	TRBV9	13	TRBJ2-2	CARPPANTGELFF
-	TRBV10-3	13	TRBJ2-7	CAISGGSNYEQYF
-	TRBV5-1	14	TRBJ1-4	CASSPGGTNEKLFF
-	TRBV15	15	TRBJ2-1	CATSRDGSGNNEQFF
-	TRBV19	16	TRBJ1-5	CASSPRPLGSNQPQHF
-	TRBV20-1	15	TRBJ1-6	CSARDGLGWNSPLHF
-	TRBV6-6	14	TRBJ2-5	CASSYFGGGETQYF
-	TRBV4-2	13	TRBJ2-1	CASSQDAIAEQFF
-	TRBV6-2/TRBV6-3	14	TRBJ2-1	CASSPSRRGNEQFF
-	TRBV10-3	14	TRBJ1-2	CAISGAAVDYGYTF
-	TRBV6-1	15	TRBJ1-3	CASSMGSSSGNTIYF
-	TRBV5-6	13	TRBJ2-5	CASSRGLGETQYF
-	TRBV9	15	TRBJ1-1	CASSVGGSMNTEAFF
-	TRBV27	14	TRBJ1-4	CASSVGTGFEKLFF
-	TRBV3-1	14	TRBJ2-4	CASSEAGRENIQYF
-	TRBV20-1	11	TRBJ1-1	CSAGQGYEAFF
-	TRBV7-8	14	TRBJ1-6	CASSPREGGSPLHF
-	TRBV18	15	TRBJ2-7	CASSPRPGQGNEQYF
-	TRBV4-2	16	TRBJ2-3	CASSQEAGVAADTQYF
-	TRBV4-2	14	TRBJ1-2	CASDLGGTGGGYTF
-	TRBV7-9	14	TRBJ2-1	CASSLELLNNEQFF
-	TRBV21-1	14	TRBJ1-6	CASSKAGPRLSLHF
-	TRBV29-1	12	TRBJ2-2	CSVADPGRELFF
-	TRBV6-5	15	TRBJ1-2	CASSSQGPLNYGYTF
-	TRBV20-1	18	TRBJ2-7	CSAAPQQGRRYSSYEQYF